This T cell receptor beta chain is from a study of cytomegalovirus exposure and HLA in healthy donors. The PCR contained 60 Vbeta and 13 Jbeta primers. The data were produced by immunoSEQ multiplex PCR, yet TCRdb's version contains in-frame clones alone and is incomplete. In the table there are approximately 83,000 clones, about 84% of which are singletons. CDR3 size: 13 residues. The germline V gene encodes CDR1 MNHEY and CDR2 SMNVEV (reference sequence). The V end lost 3 bases, the J end lost 8 bases, and 11 bases lay between the germline ends. The rearrangement links TRBV27 to TRBJ1-3; D possibly corresponds to TRBD1 (5 bases). Sequencing was carried out using PBMCs. The sequence derives from a young man in good health and CMV-seronegative. CDR3 loop: CASSFPGADTIYF. CDR3 coding DNA: TGTGCCAGCAGTTTTCCTGGGGCGGACACCATATATTTT.